The clone carrying this T cell receptor beta chain was seen a single time. Random hexamers were used to reverse transcribe an amount of about 0.45 to 1 ug RNA. TCRdb analysed the immunoSEQ multiplex PCR reads with MiXCR anew, one entry per CDR3 protein. Of about 180,000 distinct CDR3 sequences in the sample, approximately 95% were seen once. This sample is drawn from a study of CD8 T cells in Susac syndrome. The V and J ends lost 6 bases and 10 bases, in that order; junction bases with no gene match: 11. Germline V lookup: CDR1 SQVTM, CDR2 ANQGSEA. The CDR3 totals 13 residues. J is TRBJ2-5 and V is TRBV29-1; 10 nucleotides align to TRBD2. The specimen sequenced was CD4+ T cells from PBMCs. This receptor was identified in a human donor with multiple sclerosis. CDR3 loop: CSVLAGAPGDQYF. The CDR3 DNA is TGCAGCGTCCTAGCGGGGGCTCCGGGGGACCAGTACTTC.